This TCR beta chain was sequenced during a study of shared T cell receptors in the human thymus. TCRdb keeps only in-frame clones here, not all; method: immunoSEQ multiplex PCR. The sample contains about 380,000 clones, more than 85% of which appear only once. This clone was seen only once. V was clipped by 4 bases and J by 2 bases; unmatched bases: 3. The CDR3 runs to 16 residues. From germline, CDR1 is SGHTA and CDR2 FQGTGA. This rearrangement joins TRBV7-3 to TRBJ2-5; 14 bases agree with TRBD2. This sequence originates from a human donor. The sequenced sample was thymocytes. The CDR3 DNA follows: TGTGCCAGCAGCTCGGGACTAGCGGGAGCGCAAGAGACCCAGTACTTC. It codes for CASSSGLAGAQETQYF.